The present T cell receptor beta chain was sequenced within a study of response to subunit inactivated influenza vaccine (dated by TCRdb to the late 2010s). Study-level background: To follow how T cells responded to a trivalent subunit inactivated influenza vaccine, the researchers relied on deep quantitative profiling of the T cell receptor repertoire.

Library preparation used RT-PCR. Instrument on record: Illumina HiSeq 2500. Through fastp at Q25 and MiXCR, TCRdb rebuilt clones from the public reads, retaining in-frame beta chains. Each record represents a unique CDR3 protein, reported with the most common genes and DNA among its rows. The sample table shows roughly 570,000 distinct CDR3 sequences, and 14% are seen once. Together, the top ten hold 11% of the sample. Study-wide findings and limitations: It was suggested by the authors that each seasonal influenza vaccination may recruit only a limited number of new T cells.

This clonotype was seen a few times. The antigen this receptor binds is unknown. Base quality data are lacking; no much larger clone is found one base away. Sequences LGHNA (CDR1) and YSLEER (CDR2) are obtained from the germline V gene. The CDR3 numbers 14 residues from cysteine through phenylalanine. The retained sequence is limited to the CDR3, 42 bases, with the frame set at the first base. After removal of 5 bases from V and 8 bases from J, the junction retains 10 bases not matched to a gene. Sequencing used PBMCs from blood, obtained 11 to 12 days after vaccination. The chain was built from TRBV4-3 and TRBJ1-2, and 8 bases in between align with TRBD1. The sequence came from a man aged 50 or older who received an inactivated influenza vaccine. Donor details come from another sample of the same person, matched by shared clones. The DNA sequence is as follows: TGCGCCAGCAGCAAGGGACAGGCTGGCAGCGGCTACACCTTC. Its protein is CASSKGQAGSGYTF.